This T cell receptor beta chain was sequenced for a study of beta chain features in type 1 diabetes (dated by TCRdb to the late 2010s). Notes on the research overall: No differences in mean age, gender distribution, total cell number or subset yield were found between patients and healthy donors. The study compared TCRB repertoires of sorted circulating CD4+ T cell subsets between recently diagnosed type 1 diabetes patients and matched healthy donors. Regulatory and stem cell-like memory subsets were obtained from only 8 patients and roughly 8 healthy donors, while naive and central memory subsets were obtained from all 30 or so donors. A total of roughly 100 million sorted cells were examined across all samples, and the number of cells per subset was strongly correlated with RNA yield.

The High Capacity cDNA Reverse Transcription Kit was used to reverse transcribe all of the isolated RNA, meaning that expressed TCRB transcripts were what got sequenced. Naive, central memory and regulatory T cell samples underwent deep immunoSEQ sequencing, averaging roughly 3.5 million total reads per sample. After sorted cells were lysed in RLT buffer, RNA was extracted with DNase-treated RNeasy Micro or Mini kits, with the choice depending on cell number. To prevent cross-contamination, every cell subset was processed on its own, while patient and healthy donor samples were processed together. The immunoSEQ multiplex PCR was used to amplify TCRB sequences from cDNA, generating 87-bp fragments that spanned the CDR3 region. Sequencing of the amplicons was done on the Illumina HiSeq platform. Per the original workflow: Synthetic template baselines were used to correct PCR bias computationally, reads within Hamming distance 2 were collapsed, and singletons that could not be merged were discarded. Reads were aligned against IMGT to assign V, D and J genes, CDR3 length and insertions or deletions at six rearrangement sites. Within each subset, clonotype counts were normalized to the number of sorted cells before true diversity and Gini coefficients were calculated with the tcR R package. Repertoire sharing was quantified using the overlap coefficient calculated on TCRB nucleotide sequences. Out-of-frame TCRB sequences from naive cells were analyzed to stand in for the pre-selection repertoire. TCRdb retrieved this table from immuneACCESS and kept in-frame rearrangements only. Not all clones are present; in checked studies, unresolved V genes account for under half, and no reason is known for the remainder. V, J and clone size reflect that table, while D and trimming were determined from the DNA. This sample holds under 900,000 clones; about a sixth were observed only once. The ten largest clones represent 0.023% of the sample.

The paper's findings and limits, for the study overall: Because cDNA was sequenced instead of genomic DNA, activated cells with high expression could be over-represented, although the groups did not differ in activation or CD3 levels. The naive, central memory and regulatory TCRB repertoires appeared to resemble one another more closely among patients than among healthy donors. Patients with type 1 diabetes made fewer insertions and deleted more nucleotides at VDJ recombination sites, implying thymic rearrangement abnormalities. Because the HLA sub-analyses included only small numbers of individuals, any influence of HLA type on TCRB rearrangement was left unresolved. PCR might favor shorter templates, but patient and control samples were amplified and corrected together, so any skew would affect both groups equally. Type 1 diabetes patients showed a moderate but significant shortening of TCRB CDR3 length in all four CD4+ subsets.

Each donor gave one peripheral blood draw, approximately 110 mL on average, collected into heparinised tubes. A BD FACSAria II and a panel including CD45RO, CCR7, CD25, CD127, CD95 and CD27 were used to sort naive, central memory, regulatory and stem cell-like memory CD4+ T cells. Every sorted population had a purity above 95%. PBMCs were isolated right away by Lymphoprep density gradient centrifugation and were stained directly, without culture. To minimize batch effects, samples were stained and sorted in pairs, one healthy donor with one patient per experiment. As concerns this clone: Its antigen specificity is not known. No much larger clone exists at a distance of one base, and base qualities are not known. In the same sample, other DNA sequences code for this CDR3.

CDR1 and CDR2 are drawn from the germline V gene: SGHTA, FQGNSA. From its cysteine to its phenylalanine, the CDR3 spans 12 amino acids. The sequence is cut down to CDR3 DNA, 36 bases in frame from base 1. Trimming at the junction amounts to 0 bases on V and 4 bases on J, and the germline ends lie 2 bases apart. The sequence joins TRBV7-2 to TRBJ2-3; no D segment can be confidently identified. The clonotype was recovered from a woman aged 18-35 years in good health. Material: naive CD4+ T cells from blood. Reading the label with the study, this specimen's cell subset or site is: true naive CD4+ T cells. The CDR3 protein is CASSLAADTQYF. The nucleotide sequence is given as TGTGCCAGCAGCTTAGCGGCAGATACGCAGTATTTT.